These 30 T cell receptor beta chains came from one sample sequenced in a study of T cells after yellow fever vaccination. Each CDR3 protein is one row after TCRdb ran MiXCR on the 5' RACE reads. The sample has roughly 340,000 distinct CDR3 sequences, about 4% seen once. The input for sequencing was PBMCs, taken 5 days after the yellow fever booster vaccination. These receptor sequences come from a man between 18 and 35 years old who received the YFV17D yellow fever vaccine.

The V gene is TRBV7-9, the J gene TRBJ2-3; tentatively, D is TRBD1 (5 bases). This CDR3 is 15 amino acids long. The germline gives CDR1 SEHNR, CDR2 FQNEAQ (reference sequence). V lost 5 bases to trimming and J lost 2 bases, with 14 bases between them. This CDR3 is CASSPPPGFTDTQYF. CDR3 DNA sequence: TGTGCCAGCAGCCCCCCCCCAGGGTTCACAGATACGCAGTATTTT.

There are a few counts of this clonotype. The rearrangement joins TRBV27 to TRBJ2-7; 7 nucleotides agree with TRBD1. The length of the CDR3 is 15 residues. Germline values: CDR1 MNHEY, CDR2 SMNVEV (reference sequence). With 5 bases clipped from V and 4 bases from J, the junction kept 11 bases outside the gene matches. CDR3 sequence (DNA): TGTGCCAGCAGTAAGGCCCGACAGGGTTGGTACGAGCAGTACTTC. It specifies CASSKARQGWYEQYF.

The genes are TRBV5-4 and TRBJ1-2, with TRBD1 as a possible D gene (6 bases). Between the trimmed V and J ends, which lost 4 bases and 8 bases, there was a span of 21 bases. CDR1 SGHNT and CDR2 YYREEE come from the germline V gene (reference sequence). The CDR3 extends over 15 amino acids. DNA for the CDR3: TGTGCCAGCAGCGACCACTATGGGGGGCTCCGGGGCTACACCTTC. It codes for CASSDHYGGLRGYTF.

Ten or more counts support this clonotype. J is TRBJ2-1 and V is TRBV19; 16 positions agree with TRBD2. The CDR3 runs 16 residues. The trim removed 6 bases at V and 10 bases at J, leaving 9 bases unmatched. Germline lookup yields CDR1 LNHDA and CDR2 SQIVND (reference sequence). The CDR3: CASSTGTSGGAREQFF. The DNA for the CDR3 is TGTGCCAGTAGCACCGGGACTAGCGGGGGGGCGCGAGAGCAGTTCTTC.

Here the CDR3 reads CASSLRGGWGETQYF. CDR3 sequence (DNA): TGTGCCAGCAGTTTAAGAGGGGGCTGGGGAGAGACCCAGTACTTC. The J gene is TRBJ2-5, the V gene TRBV12-3 or TRBV12-4, with 7 positions matching TRBD1. The CDR3 runs 15 residues. J lost 4 bases, V lost 2 bases, and 7 bases had no gene match.

This clonotype was seen only a few times. This chain joins TRBV27 and TRBJ1-3; a possible D gene is TRBD1 (6 bases). Germline-derived CDR1 and CDR2 are MNHEY and SMNVEV (reference sequence). The CDR3 length is 15 residues. The V gene lost 5 bases and the J gene lost 4 bases, with 15 bases spanning the gap. The CDR3 is CASSRYLGAGNTIYF. DNA for the CDR3: TGTGCCAGCAGTCGATACTTGGGGGCGGGAAACACCATATATTTT.

This clonotype was detected ten times or more. The chain is built from TRBV7-2 and TRBJ2-7, with 7 nucleotides matching TRBD1. The CDR3 length is 13 residues. The junction had 2 bases not matched to a gene; V was cut back by 1 base and J by 5 bases. Germline loops: CDR1 SGHTA, CDR2 FQGNSA. This CDR3 is CASSLGQGDEQYF. The CDR3 bases are TGTGCCAGCAGCTTAGGACAGGGAGACGAGCAGTACTTC. The full variable domain, with the rest looked up from reference TRBV7-2 and TRBJ2-7, is GAGVSQSPSNKVTEKGKDVELRCDPISGHTALYWYRQSLGQGLEFLIYFQGNSAPDKSGLPSDRFSAERTGGSVSTLTIQRTQQEDSAVYLCASSLGQGDEQYFGPGTRLTVT.

V and J are TRBV19 and TRBJ1-1; D may be TRBD1 (5 bases). CDR3 length equals 15 residues. Trimming took 5 bases from V and 0 from J, leaving 13 bases between them. Germline V lookup: CDR1 LNHDA, CDR2 SQIVND (reference sequence). The CDR3 reads CASSWQGPLNTEAFF. The CDR3 DNA sequence: TGTGCCAGTAGTTGGCAGGGTCCCCTGAACACTGAAGCTTTCTTT.

This clonotype was found a few times. This chain connects TRBV2 to TRBJ2-5; 10 positions agree with TRBD2. Germline trimming cut 6 bases from V and 4 bases from J; bases unmatched to any gene: 20. The CDR3 is made up of 19 amino acids. CDR1 SNHLY and CDR2 FYNNEI come from the germline V gene. DNA for the CDR3: TGTGCCAGCAGCTCGTTTTCCACCTTTAGCGGGGGGCCACGAGAGACCCAGTACTTC. Residues: CASSSFSTFSGGPRETQYF.

The genes are TRBV29-1 and TRBJ2-1; D gene uncertain. Looked up from germline, CDR1 is SQVTM and CDR2 is ANQGSEA. The CDR3 is made up of 14 amino acids. Trimming left V 1 base short and J 5 bases short, with 12 bases between. This CDR3 is CSVEGHGGNNEQFF. CDR3 sequence (DNA): TGCAGCGTTGAAGGGCACGGCGGAAACAATGAGCAGTTCTTC.

This clonotype occurred a few times. One base away lies a much larger clone, so this may be a sequencing read error. V gene TRBV12-3 or TRBV12-4 combines with J gene TRBJ2-1; D is perhaps TRBD1 or TRBD2 (7 bases each). This CDR3 is 12 amino acids long. Trimming pared 6 bases from V and 8 bases from J, leaving 11 bases between. The CDR3 region is CASSPGGDEQFF. DNA of the CDR3: TGTGCCAGCAGCCCAGGGGGGGATGAGCAGTTCTTC.

This clonotype was found a few times. The CDR3 region is CASSFRALRDEQFF. The CDR3 DNA is TGTGCCAGCAGCTTTCGGGCCTTACGGGATGAGCAGTTCTTC. This chain links TRBV7-9 with TRBJ2-1, with no clear D. The germline CDR1 and CDR2 sequences are SEHNR and FQNEAQ (reference sequence). Deletions cut 3 bases from V and 8 bases from J, with 14 bases between. The CDR3 is made up of 14 amino acids.

This clonotype was seen a few times. This chain connects TRBV5-1 to TRBJ2-7; D might be TRBD2 (6 bases). Germline CDR1 and CDR2: SGHRS and YFSETQ. The CDR3 covers 17 residues. Trimming took off 5 bases at V and 1 base at J, with 22 bases between the two ends. DNA of the CDR3: TGCGCCAGCAGTCTTAACTTAGGGGCCGCGGGGTCCTACGAGCAGTACTTC. This sequence encodes CASSLNLGAAGSYEQYF.

CDR3: CSAPRRGLNTEAFF. Here the CDR3 DNA reads TGCAGTGCCCCGAGGAGGGGCCTGAACACTGAAGCTTTCTTT. The V gene is TRBV20-1, the J gene TRBJ1-1, with a weak D call TRBD1 (5 bases). The CDR3 has 14 amino acids. V shed 6 bases and J shed 0 bases, with 14 bases lying between them. The V gene's germline CDR1 is DFQATT and CDR2 SNEGSKA (reference sequence).

In its sample, this clonotype was seen a few times. The J gene is TRBJ2-7, the V gene TRBV20-1, with a weak D call TRBD1 (5 bases). The CDR3 has 12 residues. V was cut by 7 bases and J by 5 bases, with 15 bases left in between. From germline, CDR1 is DFQATT and CDR2 SNEGSKA (reference sequence). CDR3 in amino acids: CSGAPQVDEQYV. The CDR3 bases are TGCAGTGGAGCCCCACAGGTCGACGAGCAGTACGTC.

The chain joins TRBV12-3 or TRBV12-4 to TRBJ2-1; D may correspond to TRBD1 or TRBD2 (5 bases each). The CDR3 is 15 amino acids. Trimming removed 9 bases from V and 4 bases from J, with 19 bases in between. CDR3 loop: CASFHGAGGYNEQFF. The DNA for the CDR3 is TGTGCCAGTTTTCACGGGGCTGGGGGATACAATGAGCAGTTCTTC.

This clonotype has more than one count but fewer than ten. The chain combines TRBV11-3 with TRBJ2-3, with a tentative D call TRBD2 (5 bases). This CDR3 contains 14 residues. V was clipped by 3 bases and J by 0 bases, with 7 bases between them. Germline CDR1 is SGHNT and CDR2 is YENEEA. CDR3: CASSFRTSTDTQYF. In DNA form, the CDR3 reads TGTGCCAGCAGCTTCCGGACTAGCACAGATACGCAGTATTTT.

The V call is TRBV9, the J call TRBJ2-5, with 9 bases identical to TRBD1. The CDR3 is 16 residues long. V gave up 3 bases and J gave up 4 bases; unmatched junction bases: 10. Per germline, CDR1 SGDLS and CDR2 YYNGEE. CDR3 nucleotide sequence: TGTGCCAGCAGCGCACTCACAGGGGGCGCGGGAGAGACCCAGTACTTC. Its translation: CASSALTGGAGETQYF.

The rearrangement links TRBV5-6 to TRBJ2-7, with D possibly TRBD2 on 5 matching bases. This CDR3 is 15 amino acids long. V lost 4 bases to trimming and J lost 4 bases, with 18 bases between them. The germline V gene encodes CDR1 SGHDT and CDR2 YYEEEE. CDR3 region: CASSHSDRGLYEQYV. The DNA of the CDR3 is TGTGCCAGCAGCCACTCGGACCGGGGATTATACGAGCAGTACGTC.

This clonotype was seen ten or more times. The rearrangement uses TRBV9 and TRBJ1-2; D unresolved. The V gene's germline CDR1 is SGDLS and CDR2 YYNGEE. The CDR3 loop spans 14 amino acids. Trimming left V 3 bases short and J 5 bases short, with 14 bases between. The CDR3 loop is CASSAESPLYGYTF. CDR3 DNA: TGTGCCAGCAGCGCCGAGTCCCCCCTATATGGCTACACCTTC.

This clonotype has more than one count but fewer than ten. V usage is TRBV20-1 and J usage is TRBJ1-1; D is unclear. Germline V gives CDR1 DFQATT, CDR2 SNEGSKA (reference sequence). The CDR3 loop spans 12 amino acids. V gave up 2 bases and J gave up 5 bases, with 9 bases separating them. The CDR3 DNA sequence: TGCAGTGCTAGAAACTTAGGGACTGAAGCTTTCTTT. Its protein product is CSARNLGTEAFF.

This clonotype was seen a handful of times. This chain joins TRBV18 and TRBJ2-5; maybe TRBD1 (5 bases). Germline CDR1 and CDR2: KGHSH and LQKENI. V was trimmed by 1 base and J by 5 bases, leaving 14 bases between them. The CDR3 totals 15 residues. CDR3 nucleotides: TGTGCCAGCTCACCACAAGAACAGGTTAAGGAGACCCAGTACTTC. Amino acid sequence: CASSPQEQVKETQYF.

The chain uses TRBV29-1 and TRBJ2-2; D is possibly TRBD1 (6 bases). Trimming left V 5 bases short and J 4 bases short, with 11 bases between. This CDR3 contains 13 residues. CDR1 SQVTM and CDR2 ANQGSEA come from the germline V gene. The CDR3 bases are TGCAGCGTTCTCAGGGGTGGCACCGGGGAGCTGTTTTTT. Its protein product is CSVLRGGTGELFF.

This clonotype was seen a handful of times. The chain is built from TRBV29-1 and TRBJ1-2; 7 positions agree with TRBD1. The CDR3 length is 16 residues. Germline loops: CDR1 SQVTM, CDR2 ANQGSEA. The ends lost 2 bases at V and 5 bases at J; junction bases unmatched: 14. CDR3 coding DNA: TGCAGCGTTGAAATTATAGGGACAGTTCAGGAATATGGCTACACCTTC. This encodes CSVEIIGTVQEYGYTF.

V gene TRBV20-1 combines with J gene TRBJ2-1, with D maybe TRBD2 (6 bases). Looked up from germline, CDR1 is DFQATT and CDR2 is SNEGSKA (reference sequence). The CDR3 is made up of 15 amino acids. V was clipped by 8 bases and J by 0 bases, with 17 bases between them. CDR3 amino acids: CSTEGPGSSYNEQFF. CDR3 sequence (DNA): TGCAGTACGGAGGGGCCTGGGAGCTCCTACAATGAGCAGTTCTTC.

This clonotype was seen at least ten times. The V and J genes are TRBV7-2 and TRBJ2-3; 8 bases fit TRBD1. V shed 6 bases, J shed 6 bases, and the junction held 5 bases outside the gene matches. CDR1 SGHTA and CDR2 FQGNSA come from the germline V gene. The CDR3 spans 13 residues. As DNA, the CDR3 is TGTGCCAGCAGTTTTCAGGGGGCCGATACGCAGTATTTT. It is translated as CASSFQGADTQYF.

This rearrangement joins TRBV5-4 to TRBJ2-7; D ambiguous. The V and J ends lost 0 bases and 6 bases respectively, with 7 bases between them. Per the germline V gene, CDR1 is SGHNT and CDR2 is YYREEE (reference sequence). The CDR3 length is 12 residues. The CDR3 region is CASSLVGSEQYV. The CDR3 DNA follows: TGTGCCAGCAGCTTGGTGGGAAGCGAGCAGTACGTC.

This clonotype was seen a few times. The DNA of the CDR3 is TGTGCCAGCAGGGCCTATGAGCAGTTCTTC. The encoded protein is CASRAYEQFF. The chain couples TRBV2 to TRBJ2-1; D gene unclear. This CDR3 has 10 residues. Per germline, CDR1 SNHLY and CDR2 FYNNEI. V was shortened by 6 bases and J by 8 bases, with 5 bases between the two germline ends.

This clonotype has a count of ten or more. The V and J genes are TRBV7-9 and TRBJ2-5; no definite D call. The CDR3 has 20 residues. Germline V gene lookup returns CDR1 SEHNR and CDR2 FQNEAQ (reference sequence). Trimming pared 1 base from V and 4 bases from J, leaving 28 bases between. As DNA, the CDR3 is TGTGCCAGCAGCTTAGTAATGTTGCCACGGATTTTGCGTTGGTTAGAGACCCAGTACTTC. Its translation: CASSLVMLPRILRWLETQYF.

This clonotype was seen only a few times. The chain combines TRBV7-2 with TRBJ2-1; TRBD2 matches 12 bases. The ends lost 5 bases at V and 12 bases at J; junction bases unmatched: 8. Germline CDR1 and CDR2: SGHTA and FQGNSA. The length of the CDR3 is 14 residues. The CDR3 is CASSMTSGGFGQFF. The CDR3 DNA sequence: TGTGCCAGCAGCATGACTAGCGGGGGTTTCGGGCAGTTCTTC.